This T cell receptor beta chain is from a study of early T cells in non-severe SARS-CoV-2 infection (dated by TCRdb to the early 2020s). Background on the whole study: TCR sequencing used bulk RNA from unsorted whole blood, so alpha and beta chains could not be paired.

The table lists this clonotype with a few counts. The antigen this receptor binds is unknown. No base quality values were provided; no much bigger clone lies one nucleotide off. V trim: 4 bases; J trim: 7 bases; unmatched bases: 7. The germline V gene supplies CDR1 SGHTA and CDR2 FQGTGA. Including the terminal cysteine and phenylalanine, the CDR3 comprises 15 residues. Only the CDR3 DNA stays, 45 bases, in frame from base 1. The investigation overall reported the following: Matching against VDJdb was skewed toward anti-spike CD8 responses, likely underestimated virus-specific expansions, and missed private and CD4 specificities.

Library preparation was by 5' RACE. These reads were obtained on a NextSeq 500. To correct for sequencing error and PCR bias, the TCR library protocol tagged individual cDNA molecules with unique molecular identifiers. Both TCR alpha and beta chains were sequenced, and tight co-correlation was observed between alpha and beta sequence abundances in each sample. On the study's bioinformatics: Decombinator V4 was used to annotate TCR sequences for V gene, J gene and CDR3. TCRs were defined as expanded if a significant change between any two time points was detected under a Poisson model with p below 0.0001. TCR abundances were normalised to the total number of TCRs sequenced in each sample and reported as counts per million. MAIT TCRs were defined by TRAV1-2 paired with TRAJ12, TRAJ20 or TRAJ33, and iNKT TCRs by TRAV10 paired with TRAJ18. VDJdb, accessed 1 November 2021, was searched for CMV, EBV and SARS-CoV-2 annotated TCRs, with TCRs annotated for multiple antigens excluded. TCRdb itself trimmed the public reads at Q25 with fastp, ran MiXCR and retained productive beta chains. Each entry merges the rows of one CDR3 protein and shows their most common DNA and genes. Clone size and V and J calls follow TCRdb, not the original study. Within this sample are 10,000 to 12,000 distinct CDR3 sequences, with around 4.9% of them counted one time only. More than 9% of the sample rests with the top ten.

A case-control design nested within a healthcare worker cohort in London, UK, was used, with weekly nasopharyngeal swab PCR tests and blood sampling performed. Between 23 and 31 March 2020, the week of the UK lockdown, healthcare workers were enrolled and then followed up weekly for as long as 16 weeks. The sample taken for sequencing was whole blood. The receptor chain draws on TRBV7-3 and TRBJ1-6; TRBD1 matches 7 bases in the middle. The TCR originated in an adult who was a healthcare worker with PCR-confirmed SARS-CoV-2 infection or an uninfected control (not recorded which). The DNA sequence is as follows: TGTGCCAGCAGCTCCGAAGGGACAGCCAATTCACCCCTCCACTTT. Its amino acids are CASSSEGTANSPLHF.